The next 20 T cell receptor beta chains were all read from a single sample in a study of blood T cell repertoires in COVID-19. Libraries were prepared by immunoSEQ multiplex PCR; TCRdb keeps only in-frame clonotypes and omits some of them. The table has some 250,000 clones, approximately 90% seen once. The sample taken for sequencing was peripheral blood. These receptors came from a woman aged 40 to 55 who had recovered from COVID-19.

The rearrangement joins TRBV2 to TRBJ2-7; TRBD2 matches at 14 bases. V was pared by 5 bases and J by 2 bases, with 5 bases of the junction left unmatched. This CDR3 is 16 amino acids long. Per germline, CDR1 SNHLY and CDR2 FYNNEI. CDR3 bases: TGTGCCAGCAGTACCCGGACTAGCGGGAGGACCTACGAGCAGTACTTC. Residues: CASSTRTSGRTYEQYF.

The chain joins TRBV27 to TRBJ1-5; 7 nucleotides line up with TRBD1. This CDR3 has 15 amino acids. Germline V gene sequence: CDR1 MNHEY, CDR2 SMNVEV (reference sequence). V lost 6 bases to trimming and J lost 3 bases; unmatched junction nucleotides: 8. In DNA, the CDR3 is TGTGCCAGCAGCTCTGCTCAGGGGGACAATCAGCCCCAGCATTTT. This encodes CASSSAQGDNQPQHF.

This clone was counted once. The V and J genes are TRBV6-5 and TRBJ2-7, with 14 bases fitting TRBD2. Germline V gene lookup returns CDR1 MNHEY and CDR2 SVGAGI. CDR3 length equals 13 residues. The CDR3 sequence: CASSRGLAGEAVV. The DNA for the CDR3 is TGTGCCAGCAGTCGGGGACTAGCGGGAGAGGCGGTAGTC.

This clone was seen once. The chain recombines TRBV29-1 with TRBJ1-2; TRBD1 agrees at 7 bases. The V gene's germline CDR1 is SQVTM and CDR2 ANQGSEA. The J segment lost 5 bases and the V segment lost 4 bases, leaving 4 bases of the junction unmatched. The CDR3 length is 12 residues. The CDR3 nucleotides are TGCAGCGTTGGGGGACAGTTATATGGCTACACCTTC. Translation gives CSVGGQLYGYTF.

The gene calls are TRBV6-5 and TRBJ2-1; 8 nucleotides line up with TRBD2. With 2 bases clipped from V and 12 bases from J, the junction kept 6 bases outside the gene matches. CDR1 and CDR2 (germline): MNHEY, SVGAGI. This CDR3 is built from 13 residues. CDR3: CASSYTAGAGQFF. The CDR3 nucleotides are TGTGCCAGCAGTTACACAGCGGGAGCGGGGCAGTTCTTC.

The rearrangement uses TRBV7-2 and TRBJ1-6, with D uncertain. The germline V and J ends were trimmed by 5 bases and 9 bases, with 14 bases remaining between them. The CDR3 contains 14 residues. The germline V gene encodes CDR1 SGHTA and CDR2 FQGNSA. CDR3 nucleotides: TGTGCCAGCAGCCCCTTGTGGGGAGGTTCACCCCTCCACTTT. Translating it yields CASSPLWGGSPLHF.

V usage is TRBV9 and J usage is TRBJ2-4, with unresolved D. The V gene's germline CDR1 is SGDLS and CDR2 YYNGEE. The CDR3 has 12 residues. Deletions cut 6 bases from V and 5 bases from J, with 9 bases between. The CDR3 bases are TGTGCCAGCACGGGTATCGAAAACATTCAGTACTTC. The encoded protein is CASTGIENIQYF.

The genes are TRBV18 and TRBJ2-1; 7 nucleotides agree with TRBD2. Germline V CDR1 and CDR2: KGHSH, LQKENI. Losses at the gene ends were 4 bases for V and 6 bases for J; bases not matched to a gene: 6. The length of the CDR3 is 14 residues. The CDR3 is CASSRGGVPNEQFF. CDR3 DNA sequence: TGTGCCAGCTCACGGGGAGGGGTCCCCAATGAGCAGTTCTTC.

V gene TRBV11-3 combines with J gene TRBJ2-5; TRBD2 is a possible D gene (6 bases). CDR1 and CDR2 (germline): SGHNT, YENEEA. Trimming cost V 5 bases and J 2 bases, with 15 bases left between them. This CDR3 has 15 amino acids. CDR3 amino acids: CASSSGPAPQETQYF. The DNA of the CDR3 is TGTGCCAGCAGCAGCGGGCCGGCCCCACAAGAGACCCAGTACTTC.

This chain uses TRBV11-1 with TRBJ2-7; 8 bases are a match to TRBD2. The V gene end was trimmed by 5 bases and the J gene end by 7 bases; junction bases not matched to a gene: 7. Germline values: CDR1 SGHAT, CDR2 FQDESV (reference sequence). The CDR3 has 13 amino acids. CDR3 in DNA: TGTGCCAGCAGCACTAGCGGAATTGGGGAGCAGTACTTC. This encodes CASSTSGIGEQYF.

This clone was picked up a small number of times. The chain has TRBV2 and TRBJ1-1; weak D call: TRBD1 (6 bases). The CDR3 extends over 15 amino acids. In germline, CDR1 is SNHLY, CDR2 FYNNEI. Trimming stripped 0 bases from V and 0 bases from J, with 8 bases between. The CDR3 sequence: CASSEARTVNTEAFF. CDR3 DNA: TGTGCCAGCAGTGAAGCGCGGACAGTGAACACTGAAGCTTTCTTT.

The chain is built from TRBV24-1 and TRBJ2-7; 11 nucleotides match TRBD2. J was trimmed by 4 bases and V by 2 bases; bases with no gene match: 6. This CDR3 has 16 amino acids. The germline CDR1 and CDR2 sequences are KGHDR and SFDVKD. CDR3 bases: TGTGCCACCAGTGATTCGGTAGCGGGAGGGCTTTACGAGCAGTACTTC. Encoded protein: CATSDSVAGGLYEQYF.

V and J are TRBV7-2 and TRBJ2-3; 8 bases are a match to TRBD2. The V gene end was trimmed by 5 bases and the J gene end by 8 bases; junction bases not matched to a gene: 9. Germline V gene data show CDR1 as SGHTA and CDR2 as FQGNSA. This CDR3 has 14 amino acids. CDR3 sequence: CASSLSGSGVTQYF. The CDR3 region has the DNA TGTGCCAGCAGCCTCTCGGGTAGCGGGGTTACGCAGTATTTT.

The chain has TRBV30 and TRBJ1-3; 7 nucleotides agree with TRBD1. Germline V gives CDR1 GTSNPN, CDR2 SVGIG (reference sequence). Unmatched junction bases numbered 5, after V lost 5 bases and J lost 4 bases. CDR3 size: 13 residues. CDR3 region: CAWATGEGNTIYF. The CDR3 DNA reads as TGTGCCTGGGCTACAGGGGAAGGAAACACCATATATTTT. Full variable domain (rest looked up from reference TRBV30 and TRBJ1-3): SQTIHQWPATLVQPVGSPLSLECTVEGTSNPNLYWYRQAAGRGLQLLFYSVGIGQISSEVPQNLSASRPQDRQFILSSKKLLLSDSGFYLCAWATGEGNTIYFGEGSWLTVV.

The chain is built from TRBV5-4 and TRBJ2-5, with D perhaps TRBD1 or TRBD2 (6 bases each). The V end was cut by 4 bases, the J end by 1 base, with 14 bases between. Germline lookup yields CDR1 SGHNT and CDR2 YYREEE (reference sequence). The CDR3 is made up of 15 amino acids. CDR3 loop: CASSVGGHPQETQYF. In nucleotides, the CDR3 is TGTGCCAGCAGCGTGGGGGGACACCCCCAAGAGACCCAGTACTTC.

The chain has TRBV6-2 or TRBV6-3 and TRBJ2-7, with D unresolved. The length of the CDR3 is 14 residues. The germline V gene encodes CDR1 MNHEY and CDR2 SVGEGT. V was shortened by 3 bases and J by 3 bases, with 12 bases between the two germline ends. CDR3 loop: CASSYRPGHYEQYV. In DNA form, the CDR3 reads TGTGCCAGCAGTTATCGCCCAGGCCACTACGAGCAGTACGTC.

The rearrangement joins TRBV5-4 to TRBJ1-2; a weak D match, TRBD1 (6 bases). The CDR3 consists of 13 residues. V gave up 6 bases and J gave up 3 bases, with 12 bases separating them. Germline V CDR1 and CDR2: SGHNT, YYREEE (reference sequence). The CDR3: CASTLGGHYGYTF. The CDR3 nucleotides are TGTGCCAGCACCCTGGGGGGGCACTATGGCTACACCTTC.

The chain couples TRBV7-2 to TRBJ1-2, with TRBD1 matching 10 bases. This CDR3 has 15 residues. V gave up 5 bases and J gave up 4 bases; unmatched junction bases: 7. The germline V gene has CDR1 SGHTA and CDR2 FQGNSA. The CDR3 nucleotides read TGTGCCAGCAGCCCCCTGTGGACAGGGGGCTATGGCTACACCTTC. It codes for CASSPLWTGGYGYTF.

As DNA, the CDR3 is TGTGCCAGCAGTTTATCCCTGACAGGGGCCCCGGGCTACACCTTC. This codes for CASSLSLTGAPGYTF. The rearrangement links TRBV27 to TRBJ1-2; 8 nucleotides agree with TRBD1. The CDR3 extends over 15 amino acids. Trimming cost V 0 bases and J 8 bases; bases outside gene matches: 8. CDR1 and CDR2 (germline): MNHEY, SMNVEV (reference sequence).

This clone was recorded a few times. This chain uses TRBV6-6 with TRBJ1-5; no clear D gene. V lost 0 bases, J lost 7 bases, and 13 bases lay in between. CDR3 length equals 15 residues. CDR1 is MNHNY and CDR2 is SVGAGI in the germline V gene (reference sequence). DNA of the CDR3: TGTGCCAGCAGTTACTCTGGGGAGGGCTGGCAGCCCCAGCATTTT. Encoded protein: CASSYSGEGWQPQHF.